This TCR beta chain was profiled in a study of regulatory T cells in long-lasting Graves disease. Study outcomes and limitations: Patients with persistent Graves' had lower TCR diversity than newly diagnosed patients. Fewer public clonotypes were shared by new patients (around 990) than by persistent patients (2,741).

The time point denotes: persistent/refractory GD, antithyroid drugs over 5 years with positive TRAb. Generation of the TCR library employed RNA extracted from PBMCs. This clonotype has a count of ten or more. Its antigen is as yet unknown. Library construction for TCR beta used iRepertoire HTBI primers and Arm-PCR of CDR3 regions. One entry per CDR3 protein results from TCRdb running MiXCR on the multiplex PCR reads. This table holds about 420,000 distinct CDR3 sequences, less than 25% found once. The receptor was isolated from a female donor with Graves disease. The sequencing here drew on peripheral blood mononuclear cells (PBMCs), taken when the disease was refractory, from a patient treated with antithyroid drugs.

CDR3 in amino acids: CASSGIRGLAGQETQYF. DNA for the CDR3: TGTGCCAGCAGTGGAATCCGAGGACTAGCGGGACAAGAGACCCAGTACTTC. This chain links TRBV2 with TRBJ2-5; 12 bases map to TRBD2. Looked up from germline, CDR1 is SNHLY and CDR2 is FYNNEI. This CDR3 is built from 17 residues. V lost 4 bases, J lost 2 bases, and 8 bases stayed unmatched.